The rows below give T cell receptor beta chains drawn from one sample of a study of cytomegalovirus exposure and HLA in healthy donors. Method: immunoSEQ multiplex PCR; TCRdb's copy keeps in-frame clones and lacks some. Of approximately 270,000 clones in the sample, around 89% are singletons; the top ten hold 0.37%. Sequenced sample: PBMCs. The receptors originated from a woman in her late teens or twenties in good health and CMV-seronegative. Both conserved end residues are part of each CDR3. The D gene is left open where the match is weak. Clone size is shown for a subset of rows, as once, few, many or a class of expanded clone.

TRBJ2-2	NA	TRBV11-3	NA	TGTGCCAGCAGCTTAGTCTTCAGGGCCACCGGGGAGCTGTTTTTT	CASSLVFRATGELFF
TRBJ2-2	TRBD1	TRBV19	NA	TGTGCCAGCCATGACAGGGTCTTCGCTGGGCACACCGGGGAGCTGTTTTTT	CASHDRVFAGHTGELFF
TRBJ2-1	TRBD2	TRBV7-9	NA	TGTGCCAGCAGCTTACCAGGGACTAGAGCCCCCAATGAGCAGTTCTTC	CASSLPGTRAPNEQFF
TRBJ1-5	NA	TRBV6-6	NA	TGTGCCAGCAGTTACGGTAGAAATCAGCCCCAGCATTTT	CASSYGRNQPQHF
TRBJ2-1	NA	TRBV4-1	NA	TGCGCCAGCAGCCCGTGGGGACGGCGGGACGTCTACAATGAGCAGTTCTTC	CASSPWGRRDVYNEQFF
TRBJ2-3	NA	TRBV5-1	NA	TGCGCCAGCAGCTTAATAGGCGGGGGCACAGATACGCAGTATTTT	CASSLIGGGTDTQYF
TRBJ1-1	NA	TRBV6-1	NA	TGTGCCAGCCAAACCAATATACAAACGAACACTGAAGCTTTCTTT	CASQTNIQTNTEAFF
TRBJ1-1	NA	TRBV2	NA	TGTGCCTTACTAGGGGGGGACGGCACTGAAGCTTTCTTT	CALLGGDGTEAFF
TRBJ1-4	TRBD1	TRBV6-5	once	TGTGCCAGCAGCCGCCGGGACAGCTTTGAAAAACTGTTTTTT	CASSRRDSFEKLFF
TRBJ2-2	NA	TRBV4-1	NA	TGCGCCAGCAACCCTAGCGCTTCGAACACCGGGGAGCTGTTTTTT	CASNPSASNTGELFF
TRBJ2-2	TRBD2	TRBV15	NA	TGTGCCACCTCGACCGGGGGGGCGAACACCGGGGAGCTGTTTTTT	CATSTGGANTGELFF
TRBJ2-3	NA	TRBV28	NA	TGTGCCAGCGGCCGTGGAGATACGCAGTATTTT	CASGRGDTQYF
TRBJ2-1	NA	TRBV5-1	NA	TGCGCCAGCAGCATCACAGGCTCCAGCTCCTACAATGAGCAGTTCTTC	CASSITGSSSYNEQFF
TRBJ2-5	TRBD2	TRBV25-1	NA	TGTGCCAGCAGTGACCCCGGGCGGGGGGGAGAGACCCAGTACTTC	CASSDPGRGGETQYF
TRBJ1-4	NA	TRBV2	NA	TGTGCCAGCCGTGATAACGAGGCAACTAATGAAAAACTGTTTTTT	CASRDNEATNEKLFF
TRBJ2-1	NA	TRBV20-1	NA	TGCAGTGCTAGGTGGCGGAATGAGCAGTTCTTC	CSARWRNEQFF
TRBJ2-2	NA	TRBV18	NA	TGTGCCAGCTCACCGAGCGGGGAGCTGTTTTTT	CASSPSGELFF
TRBJ1-1	NA	TRBV28	NA	TGTGCCAGCAGTTTAAGTTTTAGTGAGAACACTGAAGCTTTCTTT	CASSLSFSENTEAFF
TRBJ2-7	TRBD2	TRBV7-9	few	TGTGCCAGCACCCTGGGGCGGGGGAGGCCCTACGAGCAGTACTTC	CASTLGRGRPYEQYF
TRBJ1-5	NA	TRBV6-1	NA	TGTGCCAGCAGCTCCCTAGGGGGTTCCAATCAGCCCCAGCATTTT	CASSSLGGSNQPQHF
TRBJ1-3	TRBD1	TRBV10-1	NA	TGCGCCAGCAGTCAGGACAGGGTTGGAAACACCATATATTTT	CASSQDRVGNTIYF
TRBJ2-2	NA	TRBV2	NA	TGTGCCAGCAGCAGGCTCCCACTGTTGGGGGAGCTGTTTTTT	CASSRLPLLGELFF
TRBJ1-2	NA	TRBV28	NA	TGTGCCAGCACTACGGGAGGGTCGGGCTACACCTTC	CASTTGGSGYTF
TRBJ2-1	TRBD2	TRBV11-2	NA	TGTGCCAGCAGCTTAGGGGACTATTTAGATGAGCAGTTCTTC	CASSLGDYLDEQFF
TRBJ2-6	NA	TRBV2	NA	TGTGCCATCTGGGGGCCAAAAAGCGGTGGGGCCAACGTCCTGACTTTC	CAIWGPKSGGANVLTF
TRBJ2-5	TRBD1	TRBV6-1	once	TGTGCCAGCAGCCGGACCGGGACAGAGCTGGAGACCCAGTACTTC	CASSRTGTELETQYF
TRBJ1-2	NA	TRBV29-1	NA	TGCAGCGTCCACCAATGGGGGCAGGTCGGCTACACCTTC	CSVHQWGQVGYTF
TRBJ1-5	NA	TRBV2	NA	TGTGCCAGCAGTGCCCCGGGATATCAGCCCCAGCATTTT	CASSAPGYQPQHF
TRBJ1-1	TRBD1	TRBV7-2	NA	TGTGCCAGCAGCTTACAGGGGGACACTGAAGCTTTCTTT	CASSLQGDTEAFF
TRBJ1-3	NA	TRBV2	NA	TGTGCCAGCAGTGATGACGGACACTCTGGAAACACCATATATTTT	CASSDDGHSGNTIYF
TRBJ2-7	TRBD2	TRBV10-3	NA	TGTGCCATAACCCCGGGGCCCGGGACTAGCGGGGAGCACGAGCAGTACTTC	CAITPGPGTSGEHEQYF
TRBJ1-3	NA	TRBV7-9	NA	TGTGCCAGCAGCCCCCTCCCGATTGGTGCAGGGAGGATGCACACCATATATTTT	CASSPLPIGAGRMHTIYF
TRBJ1-1	NA	TRBV7-9	NA	TGTGCCAGCAGCTTCACAGGGATATCAGCTTTCTTT	CASSFTGISAFF
TRBJ2-3	TRBD1	TRBV5-1	NA	TGCGCCAGCAGCTGGACAGGACAGGGTACCACAGATACGCAGTATTTT	CASSWTGQGTTDTQYF
TRBJ2-2	TRBD1	TRBV10-2	NA	TGCGCCAGCAGTGAGTCGAACAGGGGCACCGGGGAGCTGTTTTTT	CASSESNRGTGELFF
TRBJ2-7	TRBD2	TRBV7-9	NA	TGTGCCAGCAGCCCCGCGGGTAGCGGGGGGGCAGGGCAGTACTTC	CASSPAGSGGAGQYF
TRBJ1-5	TRBD1	TRBV10-3	NA	TGTGCCATCAGTGACCGGGACAGGGAGTCCAATCAGCCCCAGCATTTT	CAISDRDRESNQPQHF
TRBJ2-5	TRBD2	TRBV2	NA	TGTGCCAGCAGAGAAACGCCTTCGACTAGCGGACAAGAGACCCAGTACTTC	CASRETPSTSGQETQYF
TRBJ2-2	TRBD2	TRBV5-1	once	TGCGCCAGCAGCTTGATAGCGGGGGGGCGCACCGGGGAGCTGTTTTTT	CASSLIAGGRTGELFF
TRBJ2-7	NA	TRBV2	once	TGTGCCAGCAGTGAAGCTTTTGGGACAACCCTTTTTTACGAGCAGTACTTC	CASSEAFGTTLFYEQYF
TRBJ2-1	TRBD1	TRBV6-1	NA	TGTGCCAGCAGTGCAGGACAGGGGAGGCAGAAGAATGAGCAGTTCTTC	CASSAGQGRQKNEQFF
TRBJ1-2	NA	TRBV25-1	NA	TGTGCCAGCAGTCCCGTACCGGGAAGTTCTCGTGGCTACACCTTC	CASSPVPGSSRGYTF
TRBJ2-5	NA	TRBV29-1	NA	TGCAGCGTTGTCGGGACATCGCTCGGGGAGACCCAGTACTTC	CSVVGTSLGETQYF
TRBJ2-5	NA	TRBV5-1	NA	TGCGCCAGCAGCTTGGGAGGGAGTTCCCTCCAAGAGACCCAGTACTTC	CASSLGGSSLQETQYF
TRBJ2-1	TRBD2	TRBV5-6	NA	TGTGCCAGCAGCTTGGGAGCGGCGACTAGCGGGCACAATGAGCAGTTCTTC	CASSLGAATSGHNEQFF
TRBJ2-2	TRBD2	TRBV7-8	NA	TGTGCCAGCAGCTTAGTCGAGACTAGCTATATTGACGGGGAGCTGTTTTTT	CASSLVETSYIDGELFF
TRBJ1-1	TRBD1	TRBV9	NA	TGTGCCAGCAGCGTCTTTCCAGGGGGAAGGACTGAAGCTTTCTTT	CASSVFPGGRTEAFF
TRBJ1-1	NA	TRBV10-3	NA	TGTGCCACGCGAGGTAGACAGTTGAACACTGAAGCTTTCTTT	CATRGRQLNTEAFF
TRBJ1-6	NA	TRBV27	NA	TGTGCCAGCAGTTTCGGGACAAGAAATTCACCCCTCCACTTT	CASSFGTRNSPLHF
TRBJ1-1	NA	TRBV6-5	NA	TGTGCCAGCAGTTACTCGCCCCAGAAGAACACTGAAGCTTTCTTT	CASSYSPQKNTEAFF